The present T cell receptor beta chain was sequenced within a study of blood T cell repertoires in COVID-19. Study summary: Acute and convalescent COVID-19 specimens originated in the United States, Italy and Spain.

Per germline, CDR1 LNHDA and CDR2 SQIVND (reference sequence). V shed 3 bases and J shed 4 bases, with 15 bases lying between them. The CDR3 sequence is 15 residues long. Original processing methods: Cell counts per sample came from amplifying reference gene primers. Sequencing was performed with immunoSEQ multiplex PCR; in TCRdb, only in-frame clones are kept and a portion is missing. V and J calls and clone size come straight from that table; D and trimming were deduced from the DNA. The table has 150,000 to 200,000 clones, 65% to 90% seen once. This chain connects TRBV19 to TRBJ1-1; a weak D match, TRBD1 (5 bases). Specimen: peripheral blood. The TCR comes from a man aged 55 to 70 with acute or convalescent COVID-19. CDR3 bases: TGTGCCAGTAGTATTGGACACCGCCAGCTCACTGAAGCTTTCTTT. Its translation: CASSIGHRQLTEAFF.